The subject of this entry is one TCR beta chain. Its recognized antigen is unknown. Nothing much larger sits one base from this clone, and base qualities are not available. The trial excluded patients who had a history of autoimmune disease or were on systemic immunosuppression. Peripheral blood for TCR sequencing was collected from all dose cohorts at baseline, on cycle 4 day 1, and on cycle 7 day 1. The samples were taken from a phase I, first-in-human, multicenter, open-label dose-escalation trial of ivuxolimab. Adults with locally advanced or metastatic melanoma, renal cell carcinoma, hepatocellular carcinoma or head and neck squamous cell carcinoma were enrolled in the trial. Before TCR sequencing, CD4+ T cells and CD8+ T cells were sorted from peripheral blood as separate populations. These data originate in a study of OX40 agonist ivuxolimab in advanced cancers. Background on the whole study: The costimulatory receptor OX40 (CD134) was targeted by ivuxolimab, a fully human IgG2 agonistic monoclonal antibody. The dose-escalation cohort was over 70% male with a mean age of around 62 years, ranging from roughly 23 to 79. Prior anti-PD-1, anti-PD-L1 or anti-CTLA-4 therapy was permitted, and checkpoint inhibitors had been received by about 36% of dose-escalation patients. The monotherapy dose-escalation portion (N of about 50 patients) of the phase I ivuxolimab trial is reported in the paper. Peripheral TCRbeta sequencing aimed to test whether ivuxolimab altered TCR sequence diversity and caused clonal T-cell expansion. Intravenous ivuxolimab was administered to patients every 2 weeks at six dose levels: 0.01, 0.1, 0.3, 1.5, 3 and 10 mg/kg. Of the 50 or so patients in dose escalation, 19 had hepatocellular carcinoma, some 15 had melanoma, 9 had renal cell carcinoma and 9 had head and neck cancer. Partial responses were achieved by three dose-escalation patients, of whom one had hepatocellular carcinoma and two had cutaneous melanoma. What the work shows at the level of the full study, not this receptor alone: Low levels of normalized T-cell clonal expansion were also seen in some patients who did not respond. At doses of 0.1 to 3.0 mg/kg, clonal expansion of both CD4+ and CD8+ T cells in blood was seen between baseline and week 6. On average, CD8+ T cells showed more expanded clones than CD4+ T cells after ivuxolimab. Which antigens the clonally expanded peripheral T cells were specific for was not determined. In the 0.1-3.0 mg/kg groups, partial responders had among the lowest normalized peripheral clonal expansion, particularly in CD8+ T cells.

The CDR3 runs 15 amino acids, cysteine and phenylalanine included. Only CDR3 DNA is held: 45 bases, read in frame from base 1. CDR1 is given as MDHEN and CDR2 as SYDVKM, both from the germline V gene. A distance of 14 bases separates the germline ends of V and J, which lose 2 bases and 7 bases respectively. To sequence the TCRbeta CDR3 region, genomic DNA was isolated from the sorted cells. TCRbeta CDR3 regions were sequenced using the immunoSEQ Assay. Held by TCRdb, this immuneACCESS table contains in-frame sequences only and omits some clones. Under half of the omission traces to an unresolved V gene where checked; the cause of the rest is unknown. The sample table shows 35,000 to 40,000 clones, and 92% are seen once. The ten largest clones add up to 8% to 10% of the sample.

The rearrangement joined TRBV28 to TRBJ1-4, with TRBD1 as a weak D call on 6 bases. This TCR was recovered from an adult with an advanced solid tumor such as melanoma, head and neck, liver or kidney cancer. The input for sequencing was CD4+ or CD8+ T cells sorted from blood, taken in a trial of the OX40 agonist ivuxolimab. The bases are TGTGCCAGCAGTTTAACCGGGGGCAGTATTGAAAAACTGTTTTTT. It is translated as CASSLTGGSIEKLFF.